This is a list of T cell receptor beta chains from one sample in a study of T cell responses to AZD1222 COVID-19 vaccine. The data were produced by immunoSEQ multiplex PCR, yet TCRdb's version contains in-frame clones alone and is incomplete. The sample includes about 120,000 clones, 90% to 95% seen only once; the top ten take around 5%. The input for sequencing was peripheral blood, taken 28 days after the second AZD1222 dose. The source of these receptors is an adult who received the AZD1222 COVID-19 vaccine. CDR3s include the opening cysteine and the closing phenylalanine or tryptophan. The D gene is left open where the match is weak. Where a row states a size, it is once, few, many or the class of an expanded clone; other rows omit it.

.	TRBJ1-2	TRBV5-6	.	TGTGCCAGCAGCTCCCCCATAGGCTATGGCTACACCTTC	CASSSPIGYGYTF
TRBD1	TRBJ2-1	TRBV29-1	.	TGCAGCGTTGAAGAGCTAGGACAGGGGGCGAAGAATGAGCAGTTCTTC	CSVEELGQGAKNEQFF
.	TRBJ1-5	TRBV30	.	TGTGCCTGGAGTTTCCGCGGAGTTTTTAGCAATCAGCCCCAGCATTTT	CAWSFRGVFSNQPQHF
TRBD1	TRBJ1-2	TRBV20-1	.	TGCAGTGCTAGTCAAGGACAGGGGGCATTCGGCTACACCTTC	CSASQGQGAFGYTF
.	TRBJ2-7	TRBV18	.	TGTGCCAGCTCACCGGGTGTAGGACAGACCTACGAGCAGTACTTC	CASSPGVGQTYEQYF
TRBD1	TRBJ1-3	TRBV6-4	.	TGTGCCAGCAGTGTCATTGCCGGGACAGCGTTCTCTGGAAACACCATATATTTT	CASSVIAGTAFSGNTIYF
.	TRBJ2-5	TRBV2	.	TGTGCCAGCGGAGGGGCCCAAGAGACCCAGTACTTC	CASGGAQETQYF
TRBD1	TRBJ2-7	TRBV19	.	TGTGCCAGTAGTACCACTGGACAGGACCCAACCTACGAGCAGTACTTC	CASSTTGQDPTYEQYF
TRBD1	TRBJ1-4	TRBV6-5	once	TGTGCCAGCAGGGGGACAGGGTGGGGAAAACTGTTTTTT	CASRGTGWGKLFF
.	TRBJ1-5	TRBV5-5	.	TGTGCCAGCAGCCCAGGGACGGTTGGCAATCAGCCCCAGCATTTT	CASSPGTVGNQPQHF
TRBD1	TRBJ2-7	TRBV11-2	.	TGTGCCAGCAGCTCCGGGACAGGGAGACGCGAGCAGTACTTC	CASSSGTGRREQYF
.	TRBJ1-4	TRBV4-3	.	TGCGCCAGCAGCCCGGGGAGGGGGGCAGGAGAAAAACTGTTTTTT	CASSPGRGAGEKLFF
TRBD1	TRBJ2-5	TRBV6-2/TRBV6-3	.	TGTGCCAGCAGCCGGACAGGCGGCCGGGGGACCCAGTACTTC	CASSRTGGRGTQYF
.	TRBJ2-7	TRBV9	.	TGTGCCAGCAGCGCTCTGGGCGGGGACTCCTACGAGCAGTACTTC	CASSALGGDSYEQYF
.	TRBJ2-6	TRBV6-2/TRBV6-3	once	TGTGCCAGCAGCCTCGCAGGGAGATCTTCTGGGGCCAACGTCCTGACTTTC	CASSLAGRSSGANVLTF
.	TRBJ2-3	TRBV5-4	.	TGTGCCAGCAGCCCCGAGTGGCAGTCTAGCACAGATACGCAGTATTTT	CASSPEWQSSTDTQYF
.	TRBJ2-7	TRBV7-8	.	TGTGCCAGCAGCTTAGGGACAGTTAGATACGAGCAGTACTTC	CASSLGTVRYEQYF
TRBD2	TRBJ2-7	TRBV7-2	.	TGTGCCAGCAGCTTTACTAGCGCAAGCTCCTACGAGCAGTACTTC	CASSFTSASSYEQYF
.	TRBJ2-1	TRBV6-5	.	TGTGCCAGCAGCTCCCCCCCATACAATGAGCAGTTCTTC	CASSSPPYNEQFF
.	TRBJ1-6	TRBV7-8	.	TGTGCCAGCAGCTTAGGCCAGGGCGGTTCACCCCTCCACTTT	CASSLGQGGSPLHF
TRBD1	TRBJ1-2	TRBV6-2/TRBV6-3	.	TGTGCCAGCAGTTCCTACAGGGGGAATGACTATGGCTACACCTTC	CASSSYRGNDYGYTF
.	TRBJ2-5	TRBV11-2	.	TGTGCCAGCAGCTTAGAAGTTACGGCAGAAGAGACCCAGTACTTC	CASSLEVTAEETQYF
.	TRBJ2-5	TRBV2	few	TGTGCCAGCAGCGCAGAAGAGACCCAGTACTTC	CASSAEETQYF
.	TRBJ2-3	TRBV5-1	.	TGCGCCACCGCGGAGGGCCTCACAGATACGCAGTATTTT	CATAEGLTDTQYF
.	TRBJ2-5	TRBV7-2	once	TGTGCCAGCAGCTTAGTGTACAGGGCCCAAGAGACCCAGTACTTC	CASSLVYRAQETQYF
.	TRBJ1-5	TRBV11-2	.	TGTGCCAGCAGCTTAGATGCCGGTCAGCCCCAGCATTTT	CASSLDAGQPQHF
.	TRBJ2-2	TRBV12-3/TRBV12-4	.	TGTGCCAGCATCTACGCCGGGGAGCTGTTTTTT	CASIYAGELFF
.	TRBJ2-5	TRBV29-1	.	TGCAGCGTTGTTACGATTTCCCAAGAGACCCAGTACTTC	CSVVTISQETQYF
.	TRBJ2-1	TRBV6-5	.	TGTGCCAGCAGTTCCGAAGTCCCGGGTGCCGAGCAGTTCTTC	CASSSEVPGAEQFF
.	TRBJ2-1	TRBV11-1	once	TGTGCCAGCAGCTACCGACAGGTCTTCTACAATGAGCAGTTCTTC	CASSYRQVFYNEQFF
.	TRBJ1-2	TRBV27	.	TGTGCCAGCAGTTTCCCGACAGGACGGGGCTACACCTTC	CASSFPTGRGYTF
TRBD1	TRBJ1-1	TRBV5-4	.	TGTGCCAGCAGCTTGCCCCAGCAGGGGGCGAACACTGAAGCTTTCTTT	CASSLPQQGANTEAFF
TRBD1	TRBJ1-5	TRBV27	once	TGTGCCAGCAGCCCTTTTGTAGTAGGGGGCCGTGGTCAGCCCCAGCATTTT	CASSPFVVGGRGQPQHF
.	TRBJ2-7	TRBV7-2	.	TGTGCCAGCAGCTTAGGCAGTTACGAGCAGTACTTC	CASSLGSYEQYF
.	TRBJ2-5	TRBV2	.	TGTGCCAGCAGTCCGTGGAGGGCGGAGACCCAGTACTTC	CASSPWRAETQYF
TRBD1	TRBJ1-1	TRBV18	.	TGTGCCAGCTCACGACAGGGAGACACTGAAGCTTTCTTT	CASSRQGDTEAFF
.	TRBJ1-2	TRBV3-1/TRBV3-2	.	TGTGCCAGCAGCCAGACCCTGGGGGGCGAGTGGTATGGCTACACCTTC	CASSQTLGGEWYGYTF
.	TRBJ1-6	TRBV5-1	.	TGCGCCAGCAGCGTTATGGGACATTTAGCACCCCTCCACTTT	CASSVMGHLAPLHF
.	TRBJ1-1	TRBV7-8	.	TGTGCCAGCAGCCAGTCGGGGCTGAGTGAAGCTTTCTTT	CASSQSGLSEAFF
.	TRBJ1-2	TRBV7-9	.	TGTGCCAGCAGCTTATCCCAAAATAACTATGGCTACACCTTC	CASSLSQNNYGYTF
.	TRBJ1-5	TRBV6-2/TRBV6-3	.	TGTGCCAGCAGTCATAACAGGGTTAGCGGGTCGAATCAGCCCCAGCATTTT	CASSHNRVSGSNQPQHF
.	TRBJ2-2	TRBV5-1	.	TGCGCCAGCAGCTATGACTTTGGAACGACTAGGCGGGGAACCGGGGAGCTGTTTTTT	CASSYDFGTTRRGTGELFF
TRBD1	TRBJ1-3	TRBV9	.	TGTGCCAGCAGTGTTACAGGGGGAGAAGGAAACACCATATATTTT	CASSVTGGEGNTIYF
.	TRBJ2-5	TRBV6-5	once	TGTGCCAGCGGGGGGGCCGGGGAGACCCAGTACTTC	CASGGAGETQYF
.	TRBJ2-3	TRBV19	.	TGTGCCAGTAAGGAAGGCGGGAGCACAGATACGCAGTATTTT	CASKEGGSTDTQYF